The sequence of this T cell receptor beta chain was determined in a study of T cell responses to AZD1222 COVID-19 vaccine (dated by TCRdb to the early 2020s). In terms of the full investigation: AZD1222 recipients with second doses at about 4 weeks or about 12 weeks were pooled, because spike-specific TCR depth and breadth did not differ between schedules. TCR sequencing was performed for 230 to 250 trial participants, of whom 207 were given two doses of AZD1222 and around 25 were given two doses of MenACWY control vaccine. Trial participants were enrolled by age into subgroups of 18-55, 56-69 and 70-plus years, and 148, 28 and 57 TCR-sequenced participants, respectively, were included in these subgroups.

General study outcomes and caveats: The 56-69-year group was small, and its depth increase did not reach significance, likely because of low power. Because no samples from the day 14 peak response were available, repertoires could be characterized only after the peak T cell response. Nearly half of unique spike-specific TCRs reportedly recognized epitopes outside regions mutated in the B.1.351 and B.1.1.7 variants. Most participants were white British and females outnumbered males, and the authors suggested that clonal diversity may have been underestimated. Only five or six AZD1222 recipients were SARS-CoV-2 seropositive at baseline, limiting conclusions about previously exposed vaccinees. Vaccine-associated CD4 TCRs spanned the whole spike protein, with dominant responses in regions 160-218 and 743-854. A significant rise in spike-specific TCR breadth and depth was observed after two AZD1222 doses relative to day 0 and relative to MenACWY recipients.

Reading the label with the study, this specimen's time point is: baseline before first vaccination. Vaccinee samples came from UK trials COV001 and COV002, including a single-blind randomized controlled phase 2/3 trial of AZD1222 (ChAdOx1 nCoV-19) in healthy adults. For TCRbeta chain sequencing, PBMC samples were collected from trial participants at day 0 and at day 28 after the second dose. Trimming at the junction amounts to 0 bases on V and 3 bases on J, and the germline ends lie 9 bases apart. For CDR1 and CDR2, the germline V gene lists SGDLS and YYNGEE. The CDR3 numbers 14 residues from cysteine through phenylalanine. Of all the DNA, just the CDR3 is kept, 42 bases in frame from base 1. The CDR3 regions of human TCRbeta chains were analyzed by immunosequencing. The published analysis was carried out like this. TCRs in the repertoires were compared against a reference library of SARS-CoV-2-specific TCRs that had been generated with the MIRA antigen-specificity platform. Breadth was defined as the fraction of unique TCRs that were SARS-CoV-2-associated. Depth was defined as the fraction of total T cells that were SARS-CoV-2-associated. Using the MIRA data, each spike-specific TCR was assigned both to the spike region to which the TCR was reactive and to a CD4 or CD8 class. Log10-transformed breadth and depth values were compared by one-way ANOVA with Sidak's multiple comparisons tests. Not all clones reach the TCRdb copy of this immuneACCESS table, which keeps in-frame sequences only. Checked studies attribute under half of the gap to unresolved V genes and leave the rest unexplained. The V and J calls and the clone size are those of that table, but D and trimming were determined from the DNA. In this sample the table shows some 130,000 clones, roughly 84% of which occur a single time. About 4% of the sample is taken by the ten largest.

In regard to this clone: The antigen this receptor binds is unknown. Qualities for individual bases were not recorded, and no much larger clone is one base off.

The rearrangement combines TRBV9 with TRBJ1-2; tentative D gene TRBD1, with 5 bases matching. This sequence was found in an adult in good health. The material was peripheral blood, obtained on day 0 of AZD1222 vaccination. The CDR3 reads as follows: CASSVEPRDYGYTF. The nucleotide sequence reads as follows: TGTGCCAGCAGCGTAGAACCCAGGGACTATGGCTACACCTTC.